These 29 T cell receptor beta chains share one sample of origin, sequenced in a study of naive and memory T cell subsets. Study results and limitations: A few larger clonotypes appeared in naive repertoires, especially CD8, possibly memory cells re-expressing CD45RA.

These receptors' antigens are unknown. Both TRBC1 and TRBC2 were covered by a beta constant-region primer of two equimolar oligonucleotides. The ligated cDNA underwent four PCR rounds using SP2 and nested alpha and beta constant-region primers. TCRdb independently ran MiXCR on the UMI-ligation and nested PCR reads; one entry per CDR3 protein. The repertoire has over 90,000 distinct CDR3 sequences, around 11% of them found once; the top ten carry 0.13%. Sequenced sample: naive CD4+ T cells from blood. These receptor sequences come from a human donor in good health.

Ten or more counts support this clonotype. This sequence joins TRBV6-2 or TRBV6-3 and TRBJ2-3, with D perhaps given as TRBD1 or TRBD2 (5 bases each). CDR3 length: 13 residues. Germline assignment: CDR1 MNHEY and CDR2 SVGEGT. Trimming pared 2 bases from V and 4 bases from J, leaving 7 bases between. The CDR3 loop is CASSYRDADTQYF. For the CDR3, the DNA is TGTGCCAGCAGTTACAGGGACGCAGATACGCAGTATTTT.

This clonotype was counted ten times or more. The chain employs TRBV2 and TRBJ1-4; maybe TRBD1 (5 bases). V lost 6 bases, J lost 3 bases, and 5 bases lay in between. Germline V gene data show CDR1 as SNHLY and CDR2 as FYNNEI. CDR3 length: 12 residues. The CDR3 reads CASRGPNEKLFF. The CDR3 DNA is TGTGCCAGCAGGGGACCTAATGAAAAACTGTTTTTT.

The table lists this clonotype with many counts. The V and J genes are TRBV7-9 and TRBJ2-1; D ambiguous. V gave up 3 bases and J gave up 0 bases, with 12 bases separating them. Germline assignment: CDR1 SEHNR and CDR2 FQNEAQ (reference sequence). There are 16 residues in the CDR3. CDR3 sequence (DNA): TGTGCCAGCAGCTTCCCCGGCCCGAGCTCCTACAATGAGCAGTTCTTC. Its translation: CASSFPGPSSYNEQFF.

This chain links TRBV30 with TRBJ2-2; D might be TRBD1 (6 bases). V was clipped by 1 base and J by 4 bases, with 19 bases between them. This CDR3 spans 17 amino acids. The germline CDR1 and CDR2 sequences are GTSNPN and SVGIG (reference sequence). Written as DNA, the CDR3 is TGTGCCTGGAGTGCACCGGGACAAGGGCGATCCACCGGGGAGCTGTTTTTT. This translates into CAWSAPGQGRSTGELFF.

This clonotype was seen ten or more times. The rearrangement joins TRBV11-2 to TRBJ1-1; a possible D gene is TRBD1 (5 bases). Trimming pared 5 bases from V and 4 bases from J, leaving 17 bases between. CDR1 and CDR2 (germline): SGHAT, FQNNGV. The CDR3 contains 15 residues. CDR3 nucleotides: TGTGCCAGCAGCGCAACTACAGGCTCAGGCACTGAAGCTTTCTTT. This gives the protein CASSATTGSGTEAFF.

The V and J genes are TRBV12-3 or TRBV12-4 and TRBJ1-2, with D tentatively TRBD1 (6 bases). This CDR3 comprises 15 residues. Trimming cost V 2 bases and J 3 bases, with 13 bases left between them. This chain's CDR3 is CASSLLPGADYGYTF. Here the CDR3 DNA reads TGTGCCAGCAGTTTATTGCCAGGGGCCGACTATGGCTACACCTTC.

This clonotype came up many times. The chain joins TRBV6-5 to TRBJ1-1; no firm D call. The CDR3 loop spans 13 amino acids. Germline CDR1 MNHEY, CDR2 SVGAGI. The V end was cut by 7 bases, the J end by 0 bases, with 9 bases between. Written as DNA, the CDR3 is TGTGCCAGCAAGGGCTTCATGAACACTGAAGCTTTCTTT. The encoded protein is CASKGFMNTEAFF.

This clonotype was seen a handful of times. The chain recombines TRBV29-1 with TRBJ1-4, with D hard to call. Germline V gene sequence: CDR1 SQVTM, CDR2 ANQGSEA. Trimming cost V 4 bases and J 8 bases, with 14 bases left between them. The CDR3 loop spans 13 amino acids. DNA of the CDR3: TGCAGCGTTGCAACAATCGTCGGCGAAAAACTGTTTTTT. It encodes CSVATIVGEKLFF.

J is TRBJ2-7 and V is TRBV28, with D possibly being TRBD1 (6 bases). The CDR3 consists of 13 residues. Trimming shortened V by 4 bases and J by 7 bases, and 14 bases separated the two germline ends. Per the germline V gene, CDR1 is MDHEN and CDR2 is SYDVKM. The DNA of the CDR3 is TGTGCCAGCAGTTATCGACAGGCCTTGGAGCAGTACTTC. Protein product: CASSYRQALEQYF.

This clonotype was observed many times. The gene calls are TRBV11-3 and TRBJ1-1; perhaps TRBD1 as D (5 bases). Germline V gene lookup returns CDR1 SGHNT and CDR2 YENEEA. The CDR3 is 13 residues long. The V gene lost 6 bases and the J gene lost 5 bases, with 13 bases spanning the gap. In DNA, the CDR3 is TGTGCCAGCAGACTCACAGGTACGACTGAAGCTTTCTTT. Encoded protein: CASRLTGTTEAFF.

V gene TRBV29-1 combines with J gene TRBJ2-5, with no clear D. The CDR3 is 12 amino acids. V was trimmed by 6 bases and J by 1 base, leaving 9 bases between them. Germline V gene lookup returns CDR1 SQVTM and CDR2 ANQGSEA. CDR3 residues: CSVLQVQETQYF. CDR3 sequence (DNA): TGCAGCGTCTTACAAGTCCAAGAGACCCAGTACTTC. The full variable domain, in which reference TRBV29-1 and TRBJ2-5 provide the parts outside the CDR3, is SAVISQKPSRDICQRGTSLTIQCQVDSQVTMMFWYRQQPGQSLTLIATANQGSEATYESGFVIDKFPISRPNLTFSTLTVSNMSPEDSSIYLCSVLQVQETQYFGPGTRLLVL.

The chain joins TRBV28 to TRBJ1-5; D ambiguous. The CDR3 totals 12 residues. Germline values: CDR1 MDHEN, CDR2 SYDVKM. V dropped 2 bases and J dropped 6 bases, with 5 bases sitting between them. CDR3 sequence: CASSLSRQPQHF. The CDR3 DNA reads TGTGCCAGCAGTTTAAGTCGTCAGCCCCAGCATTTT.

This clonotype was found many times. The chain is built from TRBV20-1 and TRBJ2-7; 9 nucleotides line up with TRBD1. The CDR3 covers 14 residues. J was trimmed by 3 bases and V by 5 bases; bases with no gene match: 8. Germline values: CDR1 DFQATT, CDR2 SNEGSKA (reference sequence). The CDR3 DNA reads as TGCAGTGCTTACCCGGGACAGGGATTCTACGAGCAGTACTTC. Amino acids: CSAYPGQGFYEQYF.

The chain combines TRBV28 with TRBJ2-6; D is unresolved. Looked up from germline, CDR1 is MDHEN and CDR2 is SYDVKM. This CDR3 has 18 amino acids. V gave up 5 bases and J gave up 0 bases, with 17 bases separating them. CDR3 sequence (DNA): TGTGCCAGCAGTCCCCTCCTAGGGATTTACTCTGGGGCCAACGTCCTGACTTTC. This encodes CASSPLLGIYSGANVLTF.

Comments on this clonotype: One end of the junction does not line up with germline, which may come from a read error. The chain links TRBV7-7 to TRBJ2-2; TRBD2 matches at 7 bases. CDR3 length: 16 amino acids. Germline CDR1 SSHAT, CDR2 FNYEAQ (reference sequence). In DNA form, the CDR3 reads TGTGCTAGCAGCTTAGCGCATGGCGGGAGCACCGGGGAGCTGTTTTTT. This codes for CASSLAHGGSTGELFF.

The chain joins TRBV5-1 to TRBJ1-4, with 10 positions matching TRBD1. The V segment lost 0 bases and the J segment 8 bases; nucleotides outside the gene matches: 10. The germline gives CDR1 SGHRS, CDR2 YFSETQ. This CDR3 has 17 residues. CDR3 in amino acids: CASSLARTGGPGEKLFF. In DNA, the CDR3 is TGCGCCAGCAGCTTGGCCCGGACAGGGGGGCCGGGGGAAAAACTGTTTTTT.

This clonotype was seen a few times. The genes are TRBV20-1 and TRBJ2-7, with D hard to call. CDR3 length equals 16 residues. Germline lookup yields CDR1 DFQATT and CDR2 SNEGSKA (reference sequence). The V end was cut by 2 bases, the J end by 5 bases, with 22 bases between. Here the CDR3 reads CSARPSPPFLYDEQYF. The CDR3 DNA reads TGCAGTGCTAGACCCAGTCCGCCGTTCCTTTATGACGAGCAGTACTTC.

This chain connects TRBV29-1 to TRBJ1-5; D not resolved. CDR3 size: 11 residues. Per the germline V gene, CDR1 is SQVTM and CDR2 is ANQGSEA. Trimming stripped 2 bases from V and 7 bases from J, with 6 bases between. The CDR3 protein is CSVEPPQPQHF. The CDR3 bases are TGCAGCGTTGAACCCCCCCAGCCCCAGCATTTT.

The gene calls are TRBV12-3 or TRBV12-4 and TRBJ1-2; 7 nucleotides match TRBD1. The CDR3 covers 15 residues. V was clipped by 5 bases and J by 3 bases; unmatched bases: 9. CDR3 amino acids: CASSNRQGVHYGYTF. The CDR3 nucleotides are TGTGCCAGCAGTAACCGACAGGGCGTCCACTATGGCTACACCTTC.

This clonotype was picked up a small number of times. The chain has TRBV20-1 and TRBJ1-1; D might be TRBD1 (5 bases). The CDR3 is made up of 13 amino acids. Trimming stripped 8 bases from V and 4 bases from J, with 17 bases between. Germline V gene lookup returns CDR1 DFQATT and CDR2 SNEGSKA (reference sequence). CDR3 bases: TGCAGTTGGGGCCGGCGGGGGTCCACTGAAGCTTTCTTT. It encodes CSWGRRGSTEAFF.

This clonotype has a handful of counts. The CDR3 loop is CASSLVGPSGAPLSGANVLTF. The CDR3 DNA is TGTGCCAGCAGCTTAGTGGGTCCTAGCGGGGCTCCTCTCTCTGGGGCCAACGTCCTGACTTTC. V and J are TRBV7-6 and TRBJ2-6; TRBD2 matches 9 bases. J gave up 0 bases and V 1 base, and 13 bases lay outside the gene matches. The CDR3 extends over 21 amino acids. From germline, CDR1 is SGHVS and CDR2 FNYEAQ.

At least ten counts were recorded for this clonotype. The chain employs TRBV7-2 and TRBJ2-3, with 7 nucleotides matching TRBD2. Germline V gene lookup returns CDR1 SGHTA and CDR2 FQGNSA. This CDR3 is 16 amino acids long. The V gene end was trimmed by 5 bases and the J gene end by 5 bases; junction bases not matched to a gene: 13. DNA for the CDR3: TGTGCCAGCAGCCCGGCGTGGACGGGGGGAGGAGATACGCAGTATTTT. This encodes CASSPAWTGGGDTQYF.

This clonotype has ten or more counts. The V call is TRBV7-2, the J call TRBJ2-5; 9 bases fit TRBD2. Germline V gene sequence: CDR1 SGHTA, CDR2 FQGNSA. V was pared by 0 bases and J by 5 bases, with 7 bases of the junction left unmatched. The CDR3 contains 16 residues. Written as DNA, the CDR3 is TGTGCCAGCAGCTTAGCTCTGGCGGGGGGGCGGGAGACCCAGTACTTC. It yields the protein CASSLALAGGRETQYF.

Concerning this clonotype: A much more abundant neighbour one base away suggests this may be a read error. The chain uses TRBV3-1 and TRBJ2-1; 10 nucleotides line up with TRBD2. The CDR3 runs to 15 residues. Trimming took 3 bases from V and 3 from J; bases not matched to a gene: 2. Germline lookup yields CDR1 LGHDT and CDR2 YNNKEL (reference sequence). Written as DNA, the CDR3 is TGTGCCAGCAGCCAGGGACTAGCGATCTACAATGAGCAGTTCTTC. This encodes CASSQGLAIYNEQFF.

The gene calls are TRBV14 and TRBJ2-1, with 11 bases identical to TRBD2. Germline CDR1 and CDR2: SGHDN and FVKESK. This CDR3 has 17 amino acids. With 4 bases clipped from V and 4 bases from J, the junction kept 9 bases outside the gene matches. Here the CDR3 reads CASSRSLAGGLYNEQFF. The CDR3 DNA is TGTGCCAGCAGCCGATCGTTAGCGGGAGGGCTTTACAATGAGCAGTTCTTC.

This clonotype was found a few times. J is TRBJ2-3 and V is TRBV24-1, with 8 nucleotides matching TRBD2. The V and J ends lost 2 bases and 0 bases, in that order; junction bases with no gene match: 3. Germline lookup yields CDR1 KGHDR and CDR2 SFDVKD. CDR3 size: 16 residues. The CDR3 DNA is TGTGCCACCAGTGATTATCCTAGCGGGAGCACAGATACGCAGTATTTT. Translation gives CATSDYPSGSTDTQYF.

Of note for this clonotype: One end of the junction does not line up with germline, which may come from a read error. The chain carries TRBV6-6 and TRBJ1-1; D unresolved. CDR1 is MNHNY and CDR2 is SVGAGI in the germline V gene (reference sequence). This CDR3 has 11 amino acids. The CDR3 is CASSSETEAFF. CDR3 sequence (DNA): TGCGCCAGCAGTTCTGAAACTGAAGCTTTCTTT.

The gene calls are TRBV5-5 and TRBJ1-2, with D perhaps TRBD1 (5 bases). Germline CDR1 reads SGHKS; CDR2 reads YYEKEE (reference sequence). V was shortened by 2 bases and J by 8 bases, with 16 bases between the two germline ends. The CDR3 covers 14 residues. CDR3 sequence: CASSFGWGSSGYTF. DNA of the CDR3: TGTGCCAGCAGCTTTGGGTGGGGGTCGAGCGGCTACACCTTC. The full variable domain, rest sourced from reference TRBV5-5 and TRBJ1-2, is DAGVTQSPTHLIKTRGQQVTLRCSPISGHKSVSWYQQVLGQGPQFIFQYYEKEERGRGNFPDRFSARQFPNYSSELNVNALLLGDSALYLCASSFGWGSSGYTFGSGTRLTVV.

The table lists this clonotype with a few counts. The CDR3 DNA is TGTGCCAGCAATGAGGCCACAGATACGCAGTATTTT. Protein: CASNEATDTQYF. This chain links TRBV28 with TRBJ2-3; D remains unclear. V lost 7 bases and J 2 bases, leaving 7 bases between the germline ends. CDR3 length equals 12 residues. The germline V gene has CDR1 MDHEN and CDR2 SYDVKM.